This is a list of T cell receptor beta chains from one sample in a study of spatial heterogeneity in lung cancer. TCRdb itself ran the 5' RACE reads through MiXCR, one entry per CDR3 protein. The profile shows 20,000 to 25,000 distinct CDR3 sequences, around 4.3% of them singletons. The specimen was PBMCs, collected at surgery. The receptors derive from a male donor with early-stage non-small cell lung cancer. Both conserved end residues are part of each CDR3. The D gene is left open where the match is weak. The listing skips clone size in some rows; elsewhere it reads once, few, many or a size class.

length,J,D,V,size,CDR3,DNA
14,TRBJ1-6,TRBD1,TRBV6-1,NA,CASSDYRGNSPLHF,TGTGCCAGCAGTGATTACAGGGGGAATTCACCCCTCCACTTT
15,TRBJ2-2,TRBD1,TRBV27,few,CASSLGQGISGELFF,TGTGCCAGCAGTTTAGGACAGGGAATTTCCGGGGAGCTGTTTTTT
19,TRBJ1-6,TRBD1,TRBV4-1,many,CASSQDRDRRGSYNSPLHF,TGCGCCAGCAGCCAAGATAGGGACAGAAGGGGCTCCTATAATTCACCCCTCCACTTT
13,TRBJ1-6,NA,TRBV24-1,many,CATSTSGNSPLHF,TGTGCCACCAGTACGAGCGGTAATTCACCCCTCCACTTT
15,TRBJ2-4,TRBD1,TRBV5-1,many,CASSPRGRGENIQYF,TGCGCCAGCAGCCCCAGGGGGCGAGGTGAAAACATTCAGTACTTC
13,TRBJ1-1,NA,TRBV6-1,many,CASSEVLNTEAFF,TGTGCCAGCAGTGAAGTGTTGAACACTGAAGCTTTCTTT
14,TRBJ2-7,NA,TRBV2,medium-sized,CASRASQRTYEQYF,TGTGCCAGCAGAGCCAGCCAGCGCACCTACGAGCAGTACTTC
16,TRBJ1-1,NA,TRBV27,NA,CASRTNIPLLNTEAFF,TGTGCCAGCAGGACCAATATTCCTTTATTGAACACTGAAGCTTTCTTT
14,TRBJ2-7,NA,TRBV7-2,many,CASSLYQRAYEQYF,TGTGCCAGCAGCTTATATCAGAGAGCTTACGAGCAGTACTTC
13,TRBJ2-7,NA,TRBV27,few,CASRPAYSYEQYF,TGTGCCAGCAGGCCGGCTTACTCCTACGAGCAGTACTTC
15,TRBJ2-1,NA,TRBV4-1,many,CASSLSRDNYNEQFF,TGCGCCAGCAGCCTATCCCGGGACAACTACAATGAGCAGTTCTTC
14,TRBJ1-1,NA,TRBV7-3,NA,CASSLDPMGDEAFF,TGTGCCAGCAGCTTAGACCCCATGGGGGATGAAGCTTTCTTT
14,TRBJ1-5,NA,TRBV4-2,many,CASSQAGSVQPQHF,TGTGCCAGCAGCCAAGCGGGTTCGGTTCAGCCCCAGCATTTT
15,TRBJ1-1,TRBD1,TRBV4-3,many,CASSQEDRVNTEAFF,TGCGCCAGCAGCCAAGAGGACAGGGTGAACACTGAAGCTTTCTTT
14,TRBJ1-2,TRBD1,TRBV6-2/TRBV6-3,NA,CASSRDRAFYGYTF,TGCGCCAGCAGCCGGGACAGGGCGTTTTATGGCTACACCTTC
11,TRBJ1-1,NA,TRBV12-3/TRBV12-4,many,CASRHTGTSFF,TGTGCCAGCAGGCATACAGGGACCTCTTTCTTT
13,TRBJ2-5,NA,TRBV9,many,CASSVEGRETQYF,TGTGCCAGCAGCGTAGAGGGGAGAGAGACCCAGTACTTC
15,TRBJ2-7,TRBD2,TRBV11-2,few,CASSLYFGGAYEQYF,TGTGCCAGCAGCTTGTACTTCGGGGGGGCTTACGAGCAGTACTTC
15,TRBJ1-2,TRBD1,TRBV7-3,many,CASSFGTGSYRGYTF,TGTGCCAGCAGCTTCGGGACAGGTTCTTACCGTGGCTACACCTTC
14,TRBJ2-2,NA,TRBV4-3,NA,CASSQGPITGELFF,TGCGCCAGCAGCCAAGGGCCTATCACCGGGGAGCTGTTTTTT
14,TRBJ2-7,NA,TRBV28,medium-sized,CASGLDRRTYEQYF,TGTGCCAGCGGGCTGGACAGACGAACCTACGAGCAGTACTTC
22,TRBJ2-2,TRBD2,TRBV7-3,many,CASSSPNGRGLAGTWNTGELFF,TGTGCCAGCAGCTCGCCGAACGGAAGGGGACTAGCGGGGACTTGGAATACCGGGGAGCTGTTTTTT
15,TRBJ2-7,TRBD1,TRBV7-9,many,CASSLVVTGAHEQYF,TGTGCCAGCAGCTTAGTGGTGACAGGGGCCCACGAGCAGTACTTC
13,TRBJ2-3,NA,TRBV7-2,few,CASSWTEADTQYF,TGTGCCAGCAGCTGGACGGAAGCAGATACGCAGTATTTT
15,TRBJ1-3,NA,TRBV6-5,many,CASSYGRGAGNTIYF,TGTGCCAGCAGTTACGGCAGAGGAGCTGGAAACACCATATATTTT
15,TRBJ2-1,TRBD2,TRBV4-1,many,CASSQDSGGAGEQFF,TGCGCCAGCAGCCAAGACTCGGGGGGGGCAGGTGAGCAGTTCTTC
13,TRBJ2-2,NA,TRBV27,many,CASRGVWTGELFF,TGTGCCAGCCGCGGAGTGTGGACCGGGGAGCTGTTTTTT
14,TRBJ1-5,NA,TRBV28,many,CASSLRALNQPQHF,TGTGCCAGCAGTTTGAGGGCTCTTAATCAGCCCCAGCATTTT
18,TRBJ2-4,NA,TRBV2,few,CASSENYPRARAKNIQYF,TGTGCCAGCAGTGAAAACTATCCAAGGGCGAGAGCCAAAAACATTCAGTACTTC
13,TRBJ1-1,NA,TRBV12-5,few,CASGLGTNTEAFF,TGTGCTAGTGGTCTCGGCACGAACACTGAAGCTTTCTTT
15,TRBJ2-3,TRBD2,TRBV6-2/TRBV6-3,many,CASSYAGVSTDTQYF,TGTGCCAGCAGTTACGCGGGAGTGAGCACAGATACGCAGTATTTT
15,TRBJ1-5,TRBD1,TRBV18,medium-sized,CASSPRTGGDQPQHF,TGTGCCAGCTCACCAAGGACAGGGGGCGATCAGCCCCAGCATTTT
13,TRBJ2-1,TRBD2,TRBV20-1,many,CSASASGSNEQFF,TGCAGTGCTAGTGCTAGCGGGAGTAATGAGCAGTTCTTC
15,TRBJ1-1,NA,TRBV27,many,CASRTLGAGNTEAFF,TGTGCCAGCAGGACCCTCGGTGCCGGGAACACTGAAGCTTTCTTT
16,TRBJ2-7,NA,TRBV23-1,many,CASSQSTGKDSYEQYF,TGCGCCAGCAGTCAATCTACAGGAAAGGATTCCTACGAGCAGTACTTC
15,TRBJ2-7,TRBD2,TRBV20-1,many,CSAGPTSGMITEQYF,TGCAGTGCGGGTCCTACTAGCGGGATGATTACCGAGCAGTACTTC
14,TRBJ2-3,NA,TRBV10-1,many,CASSRDGTADTQYF,TGCGCCAGCTCCCGGGACGGCACAGCGGATACGCAGTATTTT
16,TRBJ1-4,NA,TRBV27,few,CASSLSIGAGFEKLFF,TGTGCCAGCAGTTTATCGATCGGGGCAGGGTTTGAAAAACTGTTTTTT
14,TRBJ2-7,NA,TRBV24-1,few,CATAVWATRSEQYF,TGTGCCACCGCAGTGTGGGCCACTAGGAGCGAGCAGTACTTC
17,TRBJ2-1,TRBD2,TRBV6-2/TRBV6-3,many,CASSYGEREGTYNEQFF,TGTGCCAGCAGTTATGGGGAGCGGGAGGGAACCTACAATGAGCAGTTCTTC
12,TRBJ2-5,NA,TRBV20-1,few,CSARTTQETQYF,TGCAGTGCAAGGACAACCCAAGAGACCCAGTACTTC
13,TRBJ2-5,NA,TRBV15,many,CATSREQQETQYF,TGTGCCACCAGCAGAGAACAGCAAGAGACCCAGTACTTC
12,TRBJ1-1,NA,TRBV28,many,CASRSVNTEAFF,TGTGCCAGCAGGTCCGTGAACACTGAAGCTTTCTTT
12,TRBJ2-1,NA,TRBV20-1,few,CSAEGARWEQFF,TGCAGTGCTGAAGGAGCTCGCTGGGAGCAGTTCTTC
14,TRBJ2-5,NA,TRBV28,few,CASSDGRNQETQYF,TGTGCCAGCAGTGATGGACGGAACCAAGAGACCCAGTACTTC
15,TRBJ1-3,NA,TRBV28,NA,CASSFRSSSGNTIYF,TGTGCCAGCAGTTTTCGGTCGTCCTCTGGAAACACCATATATTTT
14,TRBJ1-1,NA,TRBV20-1,NA,CSARRPGLGTEAFF,TGCAGTGCTAGACGACCGGGTCTGGGGACTGAAGCTTTCTTT
16,TRBJ2-3,NA,TRBV5-1,many,CASSRRTVSSTDTQYF,TGCGCCAGCAGCCGTCGGACAGTTTCTAGCACAGATACGCAGTATTTT
13,TRBJ2-7,NA,TRBV28,many,CASSLPGQYEQYF,TGTGCCAGCAGTTTACCCGGGCAGTACGAGCAGTACTTC